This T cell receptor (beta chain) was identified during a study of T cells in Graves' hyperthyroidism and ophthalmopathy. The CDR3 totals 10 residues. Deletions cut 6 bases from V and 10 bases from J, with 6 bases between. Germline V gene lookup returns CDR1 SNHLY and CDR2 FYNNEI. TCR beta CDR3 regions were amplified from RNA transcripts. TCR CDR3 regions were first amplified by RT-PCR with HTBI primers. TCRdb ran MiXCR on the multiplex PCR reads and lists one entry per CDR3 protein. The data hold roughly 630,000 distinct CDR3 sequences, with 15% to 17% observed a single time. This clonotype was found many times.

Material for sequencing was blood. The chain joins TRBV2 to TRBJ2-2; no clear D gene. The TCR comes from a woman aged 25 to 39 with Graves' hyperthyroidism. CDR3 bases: TGTGCCAGCAGAGTAAAGGAGCTGTTTTTT. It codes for CASRVKELFF.